This T cell receptor beta chain was retrieved from a study of blood T cell repertoires in COVID-19. Sequenced by immunoSEQ multiplex PCR; TCRdb stores in-frame clones only, minus some. The sample includes about 300,000 clones, around 82% seen only once; the top ten take about 1.2%. The receptor comes from a woman aged 45-65 years with acute or convalescent COVID-19. The sequenced sample consisted of peripheral blood.

The CDR3 loop reads CASSGQQGSGELFF. In DNA form, the CDR3 reads TGCGCCAGCAGCGGACAACAGGGATCCGGGGAGCTGTTTTTT. The chain recombines TRBV5-1 with TRBJ2-2; TRBD1 is a possible D gene (6 bases). The CDR3 length is 14 residues. CDR1 is SGHRS and CDR2 is YFSETQ in the germline V gene. V was shortened by 4 bases and J by 6 bases, with 13 bases between the two germline ends.